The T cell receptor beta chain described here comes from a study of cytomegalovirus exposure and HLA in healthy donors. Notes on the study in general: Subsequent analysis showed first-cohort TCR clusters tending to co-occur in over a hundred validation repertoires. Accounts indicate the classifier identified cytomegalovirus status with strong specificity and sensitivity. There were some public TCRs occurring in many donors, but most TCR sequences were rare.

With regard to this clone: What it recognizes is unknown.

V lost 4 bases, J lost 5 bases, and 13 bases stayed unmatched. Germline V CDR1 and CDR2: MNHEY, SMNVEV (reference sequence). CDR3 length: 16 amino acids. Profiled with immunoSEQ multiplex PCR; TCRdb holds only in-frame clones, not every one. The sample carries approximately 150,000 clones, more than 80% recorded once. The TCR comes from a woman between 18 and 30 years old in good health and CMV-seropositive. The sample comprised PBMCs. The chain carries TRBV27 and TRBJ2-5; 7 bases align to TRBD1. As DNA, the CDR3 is TGTGCCAGCAGTTCACAGGGGAGAGTCTCGCGGGAGACCCAGTACTTC. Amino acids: CASSSQGRVSRETQYF.